The T cell receptor (beta chain) under discussion was sequenced for a study of metastatic and nonmetastatic thyroid tumors. Looking at the study overall: Across blood and tumor or nodule tissue, repertoires from malignant and benign thyroid patients were compared with one another.

General study results and limits: Versus benign nodules, malignant thyroid tumors reportedly had significantly higher TCR beta diversity, in blood and tumor.

In the original workflow: Using the CDR3 differences seen across clinicopathological groups, the authors built a distant-metastasis classifier for papillary thyroid cancer, which was meant to discriminate distant-metastatic patients. TCRdb used MiXCR to call clones anew from the PCR reads. In this record, the V and J calls reflect TCRdb's handling and not the investigators' own analysis. The repertoire holds approximately 40,000 clones, with around 43% as singletons. No patient had received any treatment before thyroid surgery. CDR1 is SNHLY and CDR2 is FYNNEI in the germline V gene. V lost 4 bases and J lost 4; bases outside the gene matches: 13. The CDR3 loop spans 18 amino acids. As regards this clone: The antigen remains undetermined.

The TCR comes from a male donor with papillary thyroid cancer or a benign thyroid nodule (not recorded which). Some clones in this sample may be carry-over from other donors' samples. The sequenced sample consisted of tumor tissue. The chain is built from TRBV2 and TRBJ2-3; 11 nucleotides match TRBD2. CDR3 sequence: CASSGRSGGAHISDTQYF. CDR3 coding DNA: TGTGCCAGCAGTGGTCGTAGCGGGGGGGCCCATATTTCAGATACGCAGTATTTT.